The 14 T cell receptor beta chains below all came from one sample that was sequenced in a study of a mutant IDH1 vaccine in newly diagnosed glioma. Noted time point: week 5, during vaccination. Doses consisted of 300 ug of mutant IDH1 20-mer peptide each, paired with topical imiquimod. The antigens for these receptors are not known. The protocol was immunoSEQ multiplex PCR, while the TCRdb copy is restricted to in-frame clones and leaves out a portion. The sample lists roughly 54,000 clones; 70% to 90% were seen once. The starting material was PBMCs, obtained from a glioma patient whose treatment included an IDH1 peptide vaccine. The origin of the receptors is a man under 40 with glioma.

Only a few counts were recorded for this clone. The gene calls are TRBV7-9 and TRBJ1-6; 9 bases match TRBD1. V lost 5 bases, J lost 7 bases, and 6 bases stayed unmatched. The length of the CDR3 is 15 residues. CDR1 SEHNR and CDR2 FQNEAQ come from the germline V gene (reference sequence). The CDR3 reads CASSLIQGANSPLHF. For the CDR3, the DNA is TGTGCCAGCAGCCTAATACAGGGGGCAAATTCACCCCTCCACTTT.

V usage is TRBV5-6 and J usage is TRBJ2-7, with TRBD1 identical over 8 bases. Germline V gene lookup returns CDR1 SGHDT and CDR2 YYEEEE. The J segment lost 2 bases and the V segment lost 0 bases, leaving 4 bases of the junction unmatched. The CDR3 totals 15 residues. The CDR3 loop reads CASSLGQGITYEQYF. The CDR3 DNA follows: TGTGCCAGCAGCTTGGGACAGGGGATAACCTACGAGCAGTACTTC.

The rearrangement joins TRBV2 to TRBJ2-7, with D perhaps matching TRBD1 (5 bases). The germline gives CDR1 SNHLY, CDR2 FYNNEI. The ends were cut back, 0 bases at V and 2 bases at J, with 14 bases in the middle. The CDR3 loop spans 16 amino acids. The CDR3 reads CASSEASYRLAYEQYF. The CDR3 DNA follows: TGTGCCAGCAGTGAAGCGTCATACAGGCTGGCCTACGAGCAGTACTTC.

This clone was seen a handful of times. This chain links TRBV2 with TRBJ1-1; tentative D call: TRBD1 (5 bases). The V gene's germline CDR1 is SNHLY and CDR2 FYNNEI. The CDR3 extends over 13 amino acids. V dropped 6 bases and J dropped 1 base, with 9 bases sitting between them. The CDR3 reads CASSIDRNTEAFF. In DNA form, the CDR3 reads TGTGCCAGCAGCATAGACAGGAACACTGAAGCTTTCTTT.

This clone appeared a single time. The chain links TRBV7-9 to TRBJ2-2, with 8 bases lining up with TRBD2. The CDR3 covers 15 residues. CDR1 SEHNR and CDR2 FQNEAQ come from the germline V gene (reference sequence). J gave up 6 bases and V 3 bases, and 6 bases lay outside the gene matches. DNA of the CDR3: TGTGCCAGCAGCTTCGATACGCGGGGGGCCGGGGAGCTGTTTTTT. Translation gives CASSFDTRGAGELFF.

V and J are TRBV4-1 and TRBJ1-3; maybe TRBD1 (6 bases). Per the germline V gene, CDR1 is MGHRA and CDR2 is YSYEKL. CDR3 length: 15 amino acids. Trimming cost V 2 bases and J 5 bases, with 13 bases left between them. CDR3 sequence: CASSQPGVGRNTIYF. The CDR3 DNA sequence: TGCGCCAGCAGCCAACCAGGGGTGGGTCGAAACACCATATATTTT.

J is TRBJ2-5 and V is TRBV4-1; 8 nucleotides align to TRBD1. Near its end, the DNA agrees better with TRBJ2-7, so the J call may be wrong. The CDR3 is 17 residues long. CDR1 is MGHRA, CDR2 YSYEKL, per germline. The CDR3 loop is CASSQELRQGSYYEQYF. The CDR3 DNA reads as TGCGCCAGCAGCCAAGAACTTCGACAGGGGTCCTACTACGAGCAGTACTTC.

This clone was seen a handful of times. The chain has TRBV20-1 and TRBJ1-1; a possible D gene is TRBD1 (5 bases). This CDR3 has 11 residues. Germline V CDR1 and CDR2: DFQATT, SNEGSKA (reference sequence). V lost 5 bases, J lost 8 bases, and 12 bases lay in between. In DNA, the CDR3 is TGCAGTGCTGACTGGGGACCCGAAGCTTTCTTT. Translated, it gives CSADWGPEAFF.

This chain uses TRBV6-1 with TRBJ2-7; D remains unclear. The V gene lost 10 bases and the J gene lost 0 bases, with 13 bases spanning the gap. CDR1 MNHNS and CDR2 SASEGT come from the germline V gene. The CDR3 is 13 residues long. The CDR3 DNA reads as TGTGCCACCTCGGCTAGGAGCTCCTACGAGCAGTACTTC. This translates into CATSARSSYEQYF.

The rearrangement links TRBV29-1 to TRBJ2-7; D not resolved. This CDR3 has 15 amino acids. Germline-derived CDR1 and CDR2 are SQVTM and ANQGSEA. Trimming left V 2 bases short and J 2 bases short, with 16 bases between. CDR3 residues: CSVEWDLNPPYEQYF. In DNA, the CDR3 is TGCAGCGTTGAATGGGATCTCAACCCCCCCTACGAGCAGTACTTC.

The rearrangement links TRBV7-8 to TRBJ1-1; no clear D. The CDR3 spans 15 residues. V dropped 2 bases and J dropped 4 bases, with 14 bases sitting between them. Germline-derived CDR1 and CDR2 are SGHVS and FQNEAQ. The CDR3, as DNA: TGTGCCAGCAGCTTAAAAAGGACCCGGAGCACTGAAGCTTTCTTT. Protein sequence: CASSLKRTRSTEAFF. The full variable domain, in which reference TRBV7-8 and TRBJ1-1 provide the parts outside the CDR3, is GAGVSQSPRYKVAKRGQDVALRCDPISGHVSLFWYQQALGQGPEFLTYFQNEAQLDKSGLPSDRFFAERPEGSVSTLKIQRTQQEDSAVYLCASSLKRTRSTEAFFGQGTRLTVV.

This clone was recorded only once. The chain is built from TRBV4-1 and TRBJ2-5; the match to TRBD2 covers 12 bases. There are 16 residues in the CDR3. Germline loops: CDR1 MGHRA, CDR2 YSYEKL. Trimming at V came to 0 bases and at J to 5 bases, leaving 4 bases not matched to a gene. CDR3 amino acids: CASSQDRTSGGETQYF. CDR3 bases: TGCGCCAGCAGCCAAGATCGCACTAGCGGGGGGGAGACCCAGTACTTC.

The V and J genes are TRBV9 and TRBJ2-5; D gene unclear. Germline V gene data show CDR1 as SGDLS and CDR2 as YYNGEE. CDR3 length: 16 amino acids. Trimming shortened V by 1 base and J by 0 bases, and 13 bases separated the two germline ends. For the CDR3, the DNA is TGTGCCAGCAGCGTACTCCATAGCACAAACCAAGAGACCCAGTACTTC. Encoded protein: CASSVLHSTNQETQYF.

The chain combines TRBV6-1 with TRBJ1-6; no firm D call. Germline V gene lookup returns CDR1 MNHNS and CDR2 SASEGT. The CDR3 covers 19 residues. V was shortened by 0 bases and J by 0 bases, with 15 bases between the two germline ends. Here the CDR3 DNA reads TGTGCCAGCAGTGAAGCGGTTGGACGGGGAGTCTCCTATAATTCACCCCTCCACTTT. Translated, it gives CASSEAVGRGVSYNSPLHF.